The 22 T cell receptor beta chains below come from one sample, sequenced in a study of T cell repertoires in ileal Crohn's disease. Using immunoSEQ multiplex PCR, the repertoire was profiled, and TCRdb retains in-frame clones only, with some absent. The table shows several thousand clones, with 84% occurring only once. The sample consisted of ileal tissue. All receptors come from an adult with Crohn's disease.

J is TRBJ2-7 and V is TRBV2; perhaps TRBD1 as D (5 bases). CDR1 and CDR2 (germline): SNHLY, FYNNEI. There are 11 residues in the CDR3. Deletions cut 8 bases from V and 3 bases from J, with 8 bases between. The CDR3 DNA reads as TGTGCCAGCCGACAGTTCTACGAGCAGTACTTC. It is translated as CASRQFYEQYF.

V usage is TRBV12-5 and J usage is TRBJ2-3; 9 bases map to TRBD1. The CDR3 has 16 residues. The germline CDR1 and CDR2 sequences are LGHNT and FRNRAP. J gave up 4 bases and V 1 base, and 6 bases lay outside the gene matches. CDR3 coding DNA: TGTGCTAGTGGTTTGGGACAGGGGGGACTCCCAGATACGCAGTATTTT. It yields the protein CASGLGQGGLPDTQYF.

V usage is TRBV21-1 and J usage is TRBJ2-7; the D call of TRBD2 is as the table states it, not checked on the DNA. TRBV21-1 is labeled a pseudogene. The CDR3 contains 14 residues. CDR3 sequence: CASSKAAWCYEQYF. CDR3 bases: TGTGCCAGCAGCAAAGCAGCTTGGTGCTACGAGCAGTACTTC.

The gene calls are TRBV25-1 and TRBJ2-3, with 8 bases identical to TRBD1. The CDR3 runs 17 residues. Germline CDR1 is MGHDK and CDR2 is SYGVNS. After removal of 0 bases from V and 2 bases from J, the junction contained 7 bases not matched to a gene. The CDR3 loop is CASSEYVWGQATDTQYF. The CDR3 nucleotides read TGTGCCAGCAGTGAATACGTTTGGGGACAGGCCACAGATACGCAGTATTTT. The full variable domain, in which reference TRBV25-1 and TRBJ2-3 provide the parts outside the CDR3, is EADIYQTPRYLVIGTGKKITLECSQTMGHDKMYWYQQDPGMELHLIHYSYGVNSTEKGDLSSESTVSRIRTEHFPLTLESARPSHTSQYLCASSEYVWGQATDTQYFGPGTRLTVL.

The chain links TRBV6-6 to TRBJ2-2; TRBD2 might be the D (5 bases). The germline V gene has CDR1 MNHNY and CDR2 SVGAGI (reference sequence). V was cut by 6 bases and J by 4 bases, with 15 bases left in between. The CDR3 is 15 residues long. CDR3 region: CASSRTGSGTGELFF. The CDR3 nucleotides are TGTGCCAGCAGCCGGACGGGATCGGGCACCGGGGAGCTGTTTTTT.

The chain employs TRBV10-1 and TRBJ2-2; the match to TRBD1 covers 10 bases. V lost 5 bases to trimming and J lost 7 bases; unmatched junction nucleotides: 7. Germline values: CDR1 WNHNN, CDR2 SYGVQD (reference sequence). The CDR3 consists of 15 residues. CDR3 coding DNA: TGCGCCAGCAGTCGGACAGGGGGGCTGGGCGGGGAGCTGTTTTTT. This encodes CASSRTGGLGGELFF.

J is TRBJ2-3 and V is TRBV30; D not resolved. The CDR3 totals 11 residues. Trimming removed 3 bases from V and 6 bases from J, with 7 bases in between. Germline CDR1 is GTSNPN and CDR2 is SVGIG (reference sequence). CDR3: CAWRRLDTQYF. The CDR3 bases are TGTGCCTGGAGGCGGCTGGATACGCAGTATTTT.

The chain combines TRBV19 with TRBJ1-4; 9 bases fit TRBD1. CDR1 and CDR2 from the germline V gene are LNHDA and SQIVND (reference sequence). V lost 3 bases to trimming and J lost 3 bases; unmatched junction nucleotides: 5. The CDR3 contains 16 residues. The CDR3 coding sequence is TGTGCCAGTAGTATGCGCCGGACAGGGGCTAATGAAAAACTGTTTTTT. It is translated as CASSMRRTGANEKLFF.

The chain recombines TRBV18 with TRBJ2-3; 8 positions agree with TRBD2. Germline-derived CDR1 and CDR2 are KGHSH and LQKENI. This CDR3 comprises 14 residues. The trim removed 3 bases at V and 5 bases at J, leaving 4 bases unmatched. DNA of the CDR3: TGTGCCAGCTCACCGGCAGCGGGAGAAGATACGCAGTATTTT. Protein sequence: CASSPAAGEDTQYF.

The chain employs TRBV7-9 and TRBJ1-6; TRBD1 might be the D (6 bases). The CDR3 has 14 residues. Germline V lookup: CDR1 SEHNR, CDR2 FQNEAQ (reference sequence). V was trimmed by 0 bases and J by 8 bases, leaving 8 bases between them. The CDR3 nucleotides are TGTGCCAGCAGCTTAGCATCAGGGGATTCACCCCTCCACTTT. As protein: CASSLASGDSPLHF.

This clone was observed a handful of times. The CDR3 here is CASSERAGGSNEQYF. The CDR3 nucleotides read TGTGCCAGCAGTGAACGGGCGGGAGGGTCCAACGAGCAGTACTTC. This chain joins TRBV2 and TRBJ2-7; the match to TRBD2 covers 9 bases. After removal of 2 bases from V and 5 bases from J, the junction contained 7 bases not matched to a gene. Germline assignment: CDR1 SNHLY and CDR2 FYNNEI. This CDR3 has 15 residues. The whole variable domain, filled in from reference TRBV2 and TRBJ2-7, reads EPEVTQTPSHQVTQMGQEVILRCVPISNHLYFYWYRQILGQKVEFLVSFYNNEISEKSEIFDDQFSVERPDGSNFTLKIRSTKLEDSAMYFCASSERAGGSNEQYFGPGTRLTVT.

Here the CDR3 reads CASSEQGSGAGNTIYF. In nucleotides, the CDR3 is TGTGCCAGCAGTGAACAGGGGTCCGGCGCAGGAAACACCATATATTTT. The rearrangement links TRBV6-1 to TRBJ1-3; D is possibly TRBD1 (6 bases). CDR1 is MNHNS, CDR2 SASEGT, per germline. CDR3 length: 16 amino acids. V was cut by 2 bases and J by 4 bases, with 15 bases left in between.

Details on this clone: Additional DNA sequences in this sample encode the identical CDR3. This chain joins TRBV6-1 and TRBJ2-5, with 12 bases aligning to TRBD2. The CDR3 covers 15 residues. CDR1 is MNHNS and CDR2 is SASEGT in the germline V gene. After removal of 2 bases from V and 5 bases from J, the junction contained 3 bases not matched to a gene. The CDR3 reads CASSELAGGPETQYF. The CDR3 region has the DNA TGTGCCAGCAGTGAACTAGCGGGAGGGCCCGAGACCCAGTACTTC.

This sequence joins TRBV6-1 and TRBJ2-7, with TRBD2 identical over 8 bases. The V segment lost 8 bases and the J segment 6 bases; nucleotides outside the gene matches: 9. CDR3 length: 13 amino acids. Germline V gene data show CDR1 as MNHNS and CDR2 as SASEGT. The CDR3 loop reads CASASSGSREQYF. As DNA, the CDR3 is TGTGCCAGCGCCTCCAGCGGGAGTCGCGAGCAGTACTTC.

The rearrangement joins TRBV15 to TRBJ1-1, with D hard to call. The CDR3 extends over 15 amino acids. Germline lookup yields CDR1 LNHNV and CDR2 YYDKDF (reference sequence). Trimming removed 5 bases at V and 4 bases at J, with 17 bases between. The CDR3 region has the DNA TGTGCCACCAGCTTATTCCCCGAAACGCGCACTGAAGCTTTCTTT. This translates into CATSLFPETRTEAFF.

The chain couples TRBV9 to TRBJ2-2; D is undetermined. The V gene lost 4 bases and the J gene lost 1 base, with 11 bases spanning the gap. The CDR3 runs 15 residues. Germline CDR1 reads SGDLS; CDR2 reads YYNGEE. CDR3 sequence reads: CASSPRSQNTGELFF. The CDR3 nucleotides are TGTGCCAGCAGCCCGAGGAGCCAGAACACCGGGGAGCTGTTTTTT. The variable domain in full, with the rest retrieved from reference TRBV9 and TRBJ2-2, is DSGVTQTPKHLITATGQRVTLRCSPRSGDLSVYWYQQSLDQGLQFLIQYYNGEERAKGNILERFSAQQFPDLHSELNLSSLELGDSALYFCASSPRSQNTGELFFGEGSRLTVL.

This rearrangement joins TRBV19 to TRBJ2-6; 7 bases map to TRBD1. Trimming at V came to 4 bases and at J to 0 bases, leaving 18 bases not matched to a gene. Germline CDR1 is LNHDA and CDR2 is SQIVND (reference sequence). The length of the CDR3 is 21 residues. CDR3 DNA: TGTGCCAGTAGTACGGGTAGGGGACAGAAAACATTTGGCTCTGGGGCCAACGTCCTGACTTTC. Translated: CASSTGRGQKTFGSGANVLTF. Supplemented by reference TRBV19 and TRBJ2-6, the full variable domain reads DGGITQSPKYLFRKEGQNVTLSCEQNLNHDAMYWYRQDPGQGLRLIYYSQIVNDFQKGDIAEGYSVSREKKESFPLTVTSAQKNPTAFYLCASSTGRGQKTFGSGANVLTFGAGSRLTVL.

This chain connects TRBV18 to TRBJ1-2, with 7 bases that match TRBD1. The CDR3 is made up of 16 amino acids. Germline CDR1 is KGHSH and CDR2 is LQKENI. V trimming: 5 bases; J trimming: 5 bases; junction bases outside the gene matches: 14. As DNA, the CDR3 is TGTGCCAGCTCAATAGGGGACAGCGTTAAAGGGTATGGCTACACCTTC. It encodes CASSIGDSVKGYGYTF.

The chain combines TRBV25-1 with TRBJ1-5, with 7 bases lining up with TRBD1. After removal of 6 bases from V and 0 bases from J, the junction contained 8 bases not matched to a gene. This CDR3 is built from 16 residues. Per germline, CDR1 MGHDK and CDR2 SYGVNS. As DNA, the CDR3 is TGTGCCAGCAGAGGGACAGATCCCAATAGCAATCAGCCCCAGCATTTT. Translated, it gives CASRGTDPNSNQPQHF.

This chain links TRBV2 with TRBJ2-2; the D gene is possibly TRBD2 (5 bases). Germline CDR1 is SNHLY and CDR2 is FYNNEI. This CDR3 has 17 residues. V was pared by 6 bases and J by 2 bases, with 19 bases between. In DNA form, the CDR3 reads TGTGCCAGCAGGGGCAGGAGGCACCCCGGAAACACCGGGGAGCTGTTTTTT. Its protein product is CASRGRRHPGNTGELFF.

This chain joins TRBV15 and TRBJ2-7, with D possibly TRBD2 on 5 matching bases. V lost 1 base and J 4 bases, leaving 14 bases between the germline ends. This CDR3 spans 15 amino acids. The germline gives CDR1 LNHNV, CDR2 YYDKDF (reference sequence). CDR3 nucleotide sequence: TGTGCCACCAGCAGAGTTTCAGCGGCGGTTTACGAGCAGTACTTC. This gives the protein CATSRVSAAVYEQYF. The full variable domain, completed using reference TRBV15 and TRBJ2-7, is DAMVIQNPRYQVTQFGKPVTLSCSQTLNHNVMYWYQQKSSQAPKLLFHYYDKDFNNEADTPDNFQSRRPNTSFCFLDIRSPGLGDTAMYLCATSRVSAAVYEQYFGPGTRLTVT.

The chain joins TRBV27 to TRBJ1-2; D ambiguous. This CDR3 comprises 13 residues. CDR1 MNHEY and CDR2 SMNVEV come from the germline V gene (reference sequence). Between the trimmed V and J ends, which lost 3 bases and 8 bases, there was a span of 13 bases. For the CDR3, the DNA is TGTGCCAGCAGTTTTGAACCGGCCAGGGGCTACACCTTC. This translates into CASSFEPARGYTF.